Shown below are 3 T cell receptor beta chains from a single sample sequenced in a study of T cells in Graves' hyperthyroidism and ophthalmopathy (dated by TCRdb to between 2017 and 2020). Library construction relied on multiplex PCR. The listed sequencing device is Illumina HiSeq 2000. The TCR beta CDR3 regions were amplified from RNA transcripts. The TCR CDR3 was subjected to a first round of RT-PCR using the HTBI primer set and the Qiagen OneStep RT-PCR kit. The public reads were quality trimmed at Q25 with fastp and then assembled into clones with MiXCR by TCRdb, keeping productive beta chains. Merged by CDR3 protein, the rows form single entries marked with the most common genes and DNA. The sample table records almost 250,000 distinct CDR3 sequences; roughly 22% of these occur just once. The biggest ten clones account for about a third of the sample. The specimen sequenced was blood. These receptors were taken from a woman aged 40 to 50 with Graves' ophthalmopathy.

This clonotype has a handful of counts. V and J are TRBV4-1 and TRBJ1-1; D is ambiguous. Deletions cut 5 bases from V and 1 base from J, with 14 bases between. CDR3 length: 15 residues. From germline, CDR1 is MGHRA and CDR2 YSYEKL. The CDR3 loop is CASSALGWGNTEAFF. The CDR3, as DNA: TGCGCCAGCAGCGCCCTCGGTTGGGGGAACACTGAAGCTTTCTTT.

J is TRBJ1-1 and V is TRBV27; a possible D gene is TRBD1 (5 bases). The CDR3 loop spans 14 amino acids. Germline V gene sequence: CDR1 MNHEY, CDR2 SMNVEV (reference sequence). V lost 1 base and J lost 5, with 11 bases in between. The CDR3 reads CASSLWGRRTEAFF. CDR3 in DNA: TGTGCCAGCAGTTTATGGGGGAGGAGGACTGAAGCTTTCTTT.

The chain is built from TRBV11-2 and TRBJ2-2; the D is unclear. The CDR3 length is 17 residues. In germline, CDR1 is SGHAT, CDR2 FQNNGV. With 5 bases removed from V and 0 bases from J, the gap between germline ends came to 16 bases. The CDR3 nucleotides are TGTGCCAGCAGCATTAGTCAGACACACGCGAACACCGGGGAGCTGTTTTTT. Amino acid sequence: CASSISQTHANTGELFF.